This passage covers 9 T cell receptor beta chains from one sample sequenced in a study of blood T cell repertoires in COVID-19. Measured with immunoSEQ multiplex PCR; TCRdb has only the in-frame clones, and not every one. The repertoire holds 310,000 or so clones, with roughly 84% as singletons. Sequenced material: peripheral blood. The receptors shown here come from a man in his fifties or sixties with active or convalescent COVID-19.

The chain links TRBV13 to TRBJ2-5; D gene uncertain. V was cut by 5 bases and J by 5 bases, with 9 bases left in between. The V gene's germline CDR1 is PRHDT and CDR2 FYEKMQ (reference sequence). The length of the CDR3 is 12 residues. The CDR3 is CASSGPRETQYF. CDR3 in DNA: TGTGCCAGCAGCGGCCCGAGGGAGACCCAGTACTTC.

The V gene is TRBV5-4, the J gene TRBJ1-3; 9 bases map to TRBD1. The J segment lost 4 bases and the V segment lost 0 bases, leaving 5 bases of the junction unmatched. The germline CDR1 and CDR2 sequences are SGHNT and YYREEE (reference sequence). The CDR3 spans 16 residues. The CDR3 protein is CASSLVGQGSGNTIYF. The DNA for the CDR3 is TGTGCCAGCAGCTTGGTGGGACAGGGTTCCGGAAACACCATATATTTT.

This chain uses TRBV4-2 with TRBJ1-2; TRBD1 agrees at 11 bases. The junction had 6 bases not matched to a gene; V was cut back by 1 base and J by 5 bases. Germline CDR1 reads LGHNA; CDR2 reads YNFKEQ. CDR3 size: 16 residues. The CDR3 region has the DNA TGTGCCAGCAGCCAAGCCGGGACAGGGGGTTCGTATGGCTACACCTTC. This gives the protein CASSQAGTGGSYGYTF.

The genes are TRBV5-6 and TRBJ1-6; 8 bases fit TRBD1. With V trimmed by 4 bases and J by 9 bases, 3 bases remained unmatched. Looked up from germline, CDR1 is SGHDT and CDR2 is YYEEEE. This CDR3 comprises 13 residues. In nucleotides, the CDR3 is TGTGCCAGCAGCCTACAGGGGGTTTCACCCCTCCACTTT. It specifies CASSLQGVSPLHF. Using reference TRBV5-6 and TRBJ1-6 for the parts outside the CDR3, the full variable domain is DAGVTQSPTHLIKTRGQQVTLRCSPKSGHDTVSWYQQALGQGPQFIFQYYEEEERQRGNFPDRFSGHQFPNYSSELNVNALLLGDSALYLCASSLQGVSPLHFGNGTRLTVT.

The chain joins TRBV20-1 to TRBJ1-2; the D gene is possibly TRBD1 (5 bases). Looked up from germline, CDR1 is DFQATT and CDR2 is SNEGSKA (reference sequence). Trimming removed 3 bases at V and 3 bases at J, with 11 bases between. The CDR3 loop spans 13 amino acids. CDR3 sequence reads: CSASPGGDYGYTF. CDR3 DNA: TGCAGTGCTAGTCCCGGGGGAGACTATGGCTACACCTTC.

The chain combines TRBV7-2 with TRBJ1-3; a possible D gene is TRBD1 (5 bases). Trimming cost V 1 base and J 0 bases, with 7 bases left between them. Germline values: CDR1 SGHTA, CDR2 FQGNSA. This CDR3 is 15 amino acids long. CDR3 loop: CASSLGQGSGNTIYF. For the CDR3, the DNA is TGTGCCAGCAGCTTAGGTCAGGGCTCTGGAAACACCATATATTTT. Based on the CDR3 plus reference TRBV7-2 and TRBJ1-3, the full variable domain is GAGVSQSPSNKVTEKGKDVELRCDPISGHTALYWYRQSLGQGLEFLIYFQGNSAPDKSGLPSDRFSAERTGGSVSTLTIQRTQQEDSAVYLCASSLGQGSGNTIYFGEGSWLTVV.

This chain connects TRBV7-9 to TRBJ2-7; TRBD1 matches at 7 bases. The CDR3 spans 18 residues. The germline V gene encodes CDR1 SEHNR and CDR2 FQNEAQ (reference sequence). V gave up 5 bases and J gave up 1 base; unmatched junction bases: 17. CDR3 region: CASSPTRDSRLDSYEQYF. The CDR3 nucleotides are TGTGCCAGCAGCCCTACCCGGGACAGCCGACTGGATTCCTACGAGCAGTACTTC.

The rearrangement uses TRBV7-2 and TRBJ2-1, with TRBD1 matching 9 bases. V trimming: 4 bases; J trimming: 1 base; junction bases outside the gene matches: 5. This CDR3 contains 16 residues. Looked up from germline, CDR1 is SGHTA and CDR2 is FQGNSA. The CDR3 DNA sequence: TGTGCCAGCAGCTCCCGACAGGGGGTTTCCTACAATGAGCAGTTCTTC. This encodes CASSSRQGVSYNEQFF.

The chain uses TRBV6-1 and TRBJ1-1; no clear D. The V and J ends lost 0 bases and 10 bases respectively, with 15 bases between them. There are 14 residues in the CDR3. Germline loops: CDR1 MNHNS, CDR2 SASEGT. DNA for the CDR3: TGTGCCAGCAGTGAAGCTGCAGGCATTCCCGTAGCTTTCTTT. This sequence encodes CASSEAAGIPVAFF.